This T cell receptor beta chain was profiled in a study of T cell changes during pregnancy in multiple sclerosis. The J segment lost 4 bases and the V segment lost 5 bases, leaving 5 bases of the junction unmatched. From germline, CDR1 is SGHNT and CDR2 YYREEE (reference sequence). The CDR3 is 14 amino acids. TCRdb's copy holds only in-frame clones and misses some; the assay was immunoSEQ multiplex PCR. Of around 68,000 clones listed, 90% to 95% are singletons. The sample consisted of peripheral blood, taken after pregnancy. The rearrangement joins TRBV5-4 to TRBJ2-2; TRBD2 matches at 7 bases. The receptor was derived from a female donor in good health, enrolled as a control in a pregnancy study. The CDR3 DNA sequence: TGTGCCAGCAGATTTTGGGGGGGCACCGGGGAGCTGTTTTTT. Translated: CASRFWGGTGELFF.